The clone carrying this T cell receptor (beta chain) was picked up many times. The antigen is unknown. These data come from a study of T cells in Graves' hyperthyroidism and ophthalmopathy. Trimming pared 8 bases from V and 5 bases from J, leaving 20 bases between. There are 15 residues in the CDR3. The germline V gene has CDR1 MDHEN and CDR2 SYDVKM. Any symptoms of ophthalmopathy came after the first hyperthyroidism diagnosis, from which the blood sample dates. The PBMCs had their origin in about 9.7 ml of fresh peripheral blood. The TCR beta CDR3 regions underwent amplification using RNA transcripts as the source. HTBI primers were the set used in a first-round RT-PCR of the TCR CDR3. TCRdb independently ran MiXCR on the multiplex PCR reads; one entry per CDR3 protein. The table records about 360,000 distinct CDR3 sequences, roughly 12% of them present only once. Points from the study as a whole: Classification by a 13 V-J model distinguished ophthalmopathy from stable hyperthyroidism. The model identified upcoming ophthalmopathy a median approximately 6.4 months ahead of onset.

This chain connects TRBV28 to TRBJ2-3; D possibly corresponds to TRBD2 (6 bases). Sequencing was carried out using blood. The receptor comes from a man aged 25-40 years with Graves' hyperthyroidism that later progressed to Graves' ophthalmopathy. The CDR3 region is CASSWDSGGEDTQYF. The CDR3 DNA reads TGTGCCAGCTCCTGGGACTCCGGGGGAGAAGATACGCAGTATTTT.